This T cell receptor beta chain was found in a study of blood T cell repertoires in COVID-19. As for the study in general: PBMCs, B-cell-depleted T cells, or T cells provided the cDNA or gDNA that made up the material.

One Seattle source followed patients from active infection through their disease course. This clone came up many times. Germline V gene sequence: CDR1 SSHAT, CDR2 FNYEAQ (reference sequence). V lost 5 bases, J lost 6 bases, and 7 bases stayed unmatched. This CDR3 contains 14 residues. As handled by the study authors: The authors estimated nucleated cell counts from reference gene primer amplification. TCRdb's copy holds only in-frame clones and misses some; the assay was immunoSEQ multiplex PCR. The D gene and trimming were derived from the DNA, and the V and J assignments and clone size from that table. The sample lists approximately 260,000 clones; roughly 90% were seen once.

This chain links TRBV7-7 with TRBJ2-7, with 10 bases matching TRBD1. This TCR was recovered from an older woman with COVID-19, enrolled during active disease. Sequenced input: peripheral blood. The DNA of the CDR3 is TGTGCCAGCAGCCCGAGTCGGACAGGGGGCGAGCAGTACTTC. Amino acids: CASSPSRTGGEQYF. The entire variable domain, with the rest obtained from reference TRBV7-7 and TRBJ2-7, is as follows: GAGVSQSPRYKVTKRGQDVTLRCDPISSHATLYWYQQALGQGPEFLTYFNYEAQPDKSGLPSDRFSAERPEGSISTLTIQRTEQRDSAMYRCASSPSRTGGEQYFGPGTRLTVT.